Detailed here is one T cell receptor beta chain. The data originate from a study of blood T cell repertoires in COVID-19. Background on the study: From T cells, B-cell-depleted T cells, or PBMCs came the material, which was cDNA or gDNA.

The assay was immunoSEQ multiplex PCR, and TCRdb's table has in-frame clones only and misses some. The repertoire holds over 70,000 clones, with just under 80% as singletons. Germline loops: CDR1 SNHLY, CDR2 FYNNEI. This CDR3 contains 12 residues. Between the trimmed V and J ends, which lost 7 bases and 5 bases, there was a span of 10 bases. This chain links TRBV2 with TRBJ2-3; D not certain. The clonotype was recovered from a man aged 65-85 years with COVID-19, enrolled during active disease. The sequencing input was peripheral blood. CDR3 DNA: TGTGCCAGCAAGCAAAGTGGAGATACGCAGTATTTT. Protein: CASKQSGDTQYF. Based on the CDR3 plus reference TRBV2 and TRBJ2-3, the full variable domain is EPEVTQTPSHQVTQMGQEVILRCVPISNHLYFYWYRQILGQKVEFLVSFYNNEISEKSEIFDDQFSVERPDGSNFTLKIRSTKLEDSAMYFCASKQSGDTQYFGPGTRLTVL.